Reported below is one T cell receptor beta chain. Its binding antigen is unknown. There are no base qualities to consult, and no much larger clone falls within one base. This record comes from a study of cytomegalovirus exposure and HLA in healthy donors (TCRdb year 2017). Regarding the research as a whole: An earlier analysis of some 600 of the donors reported 276 Gb of sequence data and 100 million to 120 million unique TCR beta sequences obtained from about 179 million T cells. Approximately 300 gigabases of sequencing data and around 87 million unique TCR sequences were included in an early release covering roughly 600 HLA-typed donors. Of the 350 to 450 genotyped donors, roughly 85% fell in the genetic ancestry cluster associated with self-reported Caucasian donors. The study was designed to test whether signatures of past pathogen exposure could be identified by cataloging public T cell receptors. The T cell repertoires of around 670 subjects were profiled by immunosequencing and related to cytomegalovirus serostatus. In addition to the first cohort of 650 to 800 subjects, a separate validation cohort of about 120 different subjects was used. To predict cytomegalovirus infection status, the study combined high-throughput TCR immunosequencing, statistical association of individual TCRs with disease status, and machine learning. A later analysis re-examined previously published TCR beta repertoires from 600 to 700 donors and added high-resolution HLA genotyping to investigate patterns of TCR occurrence. Rather than drawing on any new phenotypic data, the later analysis identified candidate immune exposures from TCR beta sequences and the way those sequences occurred across donors. An earlier analysis of around 580 of the donors used high-throughput TCR beta sequencing to judge whether each TCR beta V gene segment behaved as functional or pseudogenic. Donor age, sex, ethnicity and CMV serostatus were compiled together with the repertoire data. Genome-wide SNP genotypes for about three fifths of the roughly 670 donors were used in a later genetic analysis, which treated that subset as a discovery cohort. Every repertoire in the discovery cohort had been generated on one and the same sequencing platform. HLA typing included class I and class II loci at four-digit resolution. The number of typed donors differed by locus: about 620-640 for A, B, C, DRB1 and DQB1; approximately 530 for DQA1; around 610 for DPA1; and about 470 for DPB1. Because of strong linkage in the cohort, roughly five DR-DQ haplotypes were treated as single units for association and clustering. Among some 410 genotyped donors of the cohort, an average of 235,054 unique TCR beta nucleotide sequences were sequenced per donor, roughly 18% of them non-productive.

The cohort consisted of 670 or so healthy bone marrow donors. All cohort members were sampled while nominally healthy, although unrecorded immune exposures were likely present. The donor tested CMV seronegative, placing the donor among the 350 to 400 seronegative members of the cohort. Each donor provided a peripheral blood sample, and peripheral blood mononuclear cells were used for TCR beta sequencing. The Qiagen DNeasy Blood Extraction Kit was used to extract genomic DNA from the blood cell samples. The library was built by means of the immunoSEQ multiplex PCR assay. The multiplex PCR relied on a mix of 60 forward primers for TCR Vbeta segments and 13 reverse primers for TCR Jbeta segments. The CDR3 region of rearranged TCR beta genes was amplified from genomic DNA with a multiplex PCR assay. Amplified TCR beta libraries were sequenced as 87-base-pair reads on the Illumina HiSeq System. From the authors' description of their analysis: In a later analysis, some 80 million unique TCR beta chains were counted across the roughly 610 repertoires, and roughly 11 million of these chains were shared by at least two donors. A nearest-neighbor algorithm error-corrected the raw reads and collapsed the reads into unique sequences, merging closely related sequences to remove PCR and sequencing errors. CDR3 sequences were aligned to IMGT reference sequences to assign V, D and J gene segments. For a sequence to be retained, a match of at least six nucleotides to both a V gene segment and a J gene segment was required. A rearrangement was called productive if the CDR3 had no stop codons and remained in frame with V and J, and every other rearrangement was called non-productive. Following IMGT convention, CDR3 was defined as the stretch from the second conserved V-encoded cysteine to the conserved J-encoded phenylalanine. The earlier analysis of some 540 of the donors excluded any sequence lacking an unambiguous match to a single V gene segment. In an earlier analysis of more than 500 of the donors, a V segment was called functional when productive rearrangements were above 56.7%, and segregating when the standard deviation between donors exceeded 5%. A statistical classification framework was built for diagnosing cytomegalovirus status from the catalog of TCR beta chain sequences. In a later analysis, V and J genes were assigned by comparing TCR nucleotide sequences against IMGT/GENE-DB human TR gene sequences. In a later analysis, CDR3 sequences and most-parsimonious VDJ recombination scenarios were assigned using the TCRdist pipeline. In a later analysis, every TCR beta chain was defined by the combination of its CDR3 amino acid sequence and its V-gene family, and reads without a unique V-gene family were dropped. To address suspected cross-contamination and a sequencing artifact, a later analysis removed around 600 highly shared, low-generation-probability nucleotide sequences. A later analysis calculated a clonal expansion index for each public chain from normalized within-repertoire ranks of inferred template counts. In a later analysis, generation probabilities were computed using a VDJ recombination model fitted to out-of-frame rearrangements, and the results were checked against IGoR. A later analysis scored TCR-TCR, TCR-HLA and TCR-CMV co-occurrence with hypergeometric tests, applying a repertoire-size bias correction to TCR pairs. False discovery rates were estimated in a later analysis by permuting HLA or CMV assignments 20 times. In a later analysis, co-occurring TCRs were grouped with DBSCAN, and TCRdist sequence similarity was added when clustering was performed within HLA-allele-positive subsets. For co-occurrence clustering, repertoires with fewer than 30,000 or more than 120,000 public chains were excluded, along with four to six repertoires with anomalous nucleotide sharing. The table comes from immuneACCESS by way of TCRdb, which keeps in-frame sequences with V and J called. Part of the clones is missing from these tables; in studies checked, under half for an unresolved V gene and the rest for unknown reasons. V, J and clone size are those of that table, while D and trimming were read from the DNA. Within this sample are more than 95,000 clones, with roughly three quarters of them counted one time only. The leading ten clones occupy approximately 1% of the sample.

The paper's findings and limits, for the study overall: Roughly uniform sequencing depth across donors was assumed in presence/absence analyses, although this assumption may not hold. According to the authors, the approach could potentially be generalized to other disease states and immunological phenotypes. HLA typing was unavailable for some donors at each locus, so association tests used only the typed subset. Assigning TCR associations to individual alleles was difficult when HLA alleles, especially DR and DQ, strongly co-occurred. A further reported finding was that TCR beta sequences accurately predicted the HLA-A and HLA-B alleles for most subjects in the first cohort. An association between a missense DCLRE1C variant and V-gene and J-gene trimming of TCR beta chains was found in a later genetic analysis and replicated in an independent cohort. A later analysis reported that several top co-occurrence clusters appeared linked to parvovirus B19, influenza, CMV and Epstein-Barr virus. The only immune exposure information available for the cohort was CMV serostatus. Most TCR sequences were observed very rarely across donors, whereas some public TCRs were present in many individuals. Correlated functional status among segregating V segments might be attributable to linkage disequilibrium, but an unknown experimental factor could not be ruled out. The study listed approximately 160 TCR beta chains as associated with cytomegalovirus. A later analysis found that HLA-associated TCR beta chains were more clonally expanded and had lower generation probabilities than equally common non-associated chains. In a later analysis, most CMV-associated TCR beta chains were found to appear HLA-restricted, with HLA associations seemingly driven largely by CMV exposure. In a later analysis, the rate of TCR association differed among HLA loci, with DRB1 alleles having the most associated TCRs and HLA-C alleles having the fewest. A later genetic analysis reported fewer N-insertions in productive TCRs among donors in an Asian-associated ancestry cluster than the approximately 700-donor mean. In both the original and validation cohorts, the classifier was reported to diagnose cytomegalovirus status with high specificity and sensitivity. Broadly in line with IMGT annotations, most TCR beta V segments showed up in productive rearrangements about 87% or about 30% of the time in an earlier analysis of 450 to 600 of the donors. In a later analysis, over 15,000 TCR beta sequences were associated with specific HLA alleles at a false discovery rate of 0.05. A group of highly shared sequence variants was considered likely to be a technical artifact of the sequencing pipeline. In vitro tests confirmed that three of the cytomegalovirus-associated TCR beta chains recognize cytomegalovirus antigens. Some IMGT-functional V segments, including TRBV6-2 and TRBV6-3, could not be distinguished by the 87-base-pair reads and were therefore excluded. Some 16 rarely observed V segments, including chromosome 9 orphons, were excluded from the earlier analysis of a few hundred of the donors because counts were too low. This cohort had only TCR beta chains sequenced, and the lack of alpha or paired-chain data limited which features could be detected.

CDR1 and CDR2, looked up from the germline V gene, are SQVTM and ANQGSEA. Including cysteine and phenylalanine, the CDR3 has 12 amino acids. The only DNA kept is the CDR3, 36 bases in frame from the first base. This sequence originates from a woman in her thirties in good health and CMV-seronegative. The chain links TRBV29-1 with TRBJ2-5; there is no confident call for the D gene. Sequencing was performed on PBMCs. The CDR3: CTYAQAQETQYF. The DNA sequence reads TGCACCTACGCGCAGGCACAAGAGACCCAGTACTTC.